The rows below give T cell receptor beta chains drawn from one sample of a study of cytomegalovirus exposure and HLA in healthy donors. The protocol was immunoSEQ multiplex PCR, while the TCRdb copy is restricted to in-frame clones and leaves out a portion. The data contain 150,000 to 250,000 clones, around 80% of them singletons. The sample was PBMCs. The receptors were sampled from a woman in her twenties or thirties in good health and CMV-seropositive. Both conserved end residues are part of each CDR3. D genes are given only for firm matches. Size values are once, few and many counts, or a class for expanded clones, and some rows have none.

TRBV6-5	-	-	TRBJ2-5	CASREAGRETQYF	TGTGCCAGCAGGGAGGCGGGGAGAGAGACCCAGTACTTC
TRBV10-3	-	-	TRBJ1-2	CAISAGRSPNGYTF	TGTGCCATCAGTGCGGGTCGCAGCCCGAACGGCTACACCTTC
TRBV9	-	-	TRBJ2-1	CASSARSSYNEQFF	TGTGCCAGCAGCGCTCGGAGCTCCTACAATGAGCAGTTCTTC
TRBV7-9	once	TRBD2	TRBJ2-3	CASLTSLRTDTQYF	TGTGCCAGCCTGACTAGCCTACGCACAGATACGCAGTATTTT
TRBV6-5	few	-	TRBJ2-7	CASSETGTYEQYF	TGTGCCAGCAGTGAGACAGGGACTTACGAGCAGTACTTC
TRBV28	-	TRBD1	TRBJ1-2	CASRQTGGVHGYTF	TGTGCCAGCAGACAGACAGGGGGCGTTCATGGCTACACCTTC
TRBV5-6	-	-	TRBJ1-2	CASSLEQGSSYGYTF	TGTGCCAGCAGCTTGGAACAGGGATCTAGCTATGGCTACACCTTC
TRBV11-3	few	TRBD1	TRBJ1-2	CASSPWTGLNYGYTF	TGTGCCAGCAGCCCATGGACAGGACTTAACTATGGCTACACCTTC
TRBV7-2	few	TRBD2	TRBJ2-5	CASSPRGGHQETQYF	TGTGCCAGCAGCCCCCGGGGGGGACACCAAGAGACCCAGTACTTC
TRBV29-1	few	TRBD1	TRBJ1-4	CSVPGQPDYEKLFF	TGCAGCGTCCCGGGACAGCCGGATTATGAAAAACTGTTTTTT
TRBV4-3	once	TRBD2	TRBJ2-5	CASSQGSGTSRTQETQYF	TGCGCCAGCAGCCAAGGGTCAGGGACTAGCCGAACGCAAGAGACCCAGTACTTC
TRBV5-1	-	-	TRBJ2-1	CASSLEAGRLGEQFF	TGCGCCAGCAGCTTGGAGGCGGGGCGGTTAGGGGAGCAGTTCTTC
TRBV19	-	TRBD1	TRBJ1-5	CASTQGGESQPQHF	TGTGCCAGTACCCAGGGGGGAGAGAGTCAGCCCCAGCATTTT
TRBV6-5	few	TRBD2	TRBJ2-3	CASTARGGAPDTQYF	TGTGCCAGCACCGCGCGCGGGGGGGCCCCAGATACGCAGTATTTT
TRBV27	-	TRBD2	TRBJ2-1	CASSPSGNLYNEQFF	TGTGCCAGCAGCCCTAGCGGGAACCTCTACAATGAGCAGTTCTTC
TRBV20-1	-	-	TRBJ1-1	CSASWETEAFF	TGCAGTGCTAGTTGGGAGACGGAAGCTTTCTTT
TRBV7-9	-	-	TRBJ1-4	CASSLQGFEKLFF	TGTGCCAGCAGCTTACAGGGTTTTGAAAAACTGTTTTTT
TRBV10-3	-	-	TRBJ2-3	CAISETGTDTQYF	TGTGCCATCAGCGAAACGGGCACAGATACGCAGTATTTT
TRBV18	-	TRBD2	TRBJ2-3	CASSRGPTSGSRDTQYF	TGTGCCAGCTCACGCGGACCGACTAGCGGGAGTAGAGATACGCAGTATTTT
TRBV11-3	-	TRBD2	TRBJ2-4	CASSLVAGGPKNIQYF	TGTGCCAGCAGCTTAGTTGCGGGAGGGCCCAAAAACATTCAGTACTTC
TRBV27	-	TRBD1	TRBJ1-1	CASSSLDRGSSMNTEAFF	TGTGCCAGCAGTTCATTGGACAGGGGCTCGTCCATGAACACTGAAGCTTTCTTT
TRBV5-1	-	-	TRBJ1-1	CASSSDRGLTEAFF	TGCGCCAGCAGCTCGGACAGAGGGTTAACTGAAGCTTTCTTT
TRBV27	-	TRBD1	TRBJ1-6	CACRDRASPLHF	TGTGCCTGCCGGGACAGGGCTTCACCCCTCCACTTT
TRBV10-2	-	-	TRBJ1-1	CASSEGVLNTEAFF	TGCGCCAGCAGTGAAGGGGTATTGAACACTGAAGCTTTCTTT
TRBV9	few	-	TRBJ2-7	CASSADSFSSYEQYF	TGTGCCAGCAGCGCCGACAGCTTTTCCTCCTACGAGCAGTACTTC
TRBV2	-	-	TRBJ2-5	CASRPYTQGETQYF	TGTGCCAGCAGGCCGTATACACAGGGAGAGACCCAGTACTTC
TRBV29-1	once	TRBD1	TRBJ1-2	CSVGPTGANYGYTF	TGCAGCGTTGGACCGACAGGGGCTAACTATGGCTACACCTTC
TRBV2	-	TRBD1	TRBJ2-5	CASRNDRGRETQYF	TGTGCCAGCAGGAACGACAGGGGCAGGGAGACCCAGTACTTC
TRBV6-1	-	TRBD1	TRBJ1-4	CASSESGTGAEKLFF	TGTGCCAGCAGTGAATCGGGGACAGGGGCTGAAAAACTGTTTTTT
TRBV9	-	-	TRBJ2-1	CASTPDGSSYNEQFF	TGTGCCAGCACCCCCGATGGCAGCTCCTACAATGAGCAGTTCTTC
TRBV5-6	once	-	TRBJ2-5	CASSLGSLETQYF	TGTGCCAGCAGCTTGGGTAGCTTGGAGACCCAGTACTTC
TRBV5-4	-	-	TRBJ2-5	CASSSRFGGRETQYF	TGTGCCAGCAGCAGCCGGTTTGGGGGCAGGGAGACCCAGTACTTC
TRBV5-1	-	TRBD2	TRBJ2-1	CASSPTSGAYNEQFF	TGCGCCAGCAGCCCCACTAGCGGCGCCTACAATGAGCAGTTCTTC
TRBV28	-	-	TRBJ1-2	CASSSKNGQLKLRHYGYTF	TGTGCCAGCAGTTCAAAAAACGGACAGCTCAAGCTACGGCACTATGGCTACACCTTC
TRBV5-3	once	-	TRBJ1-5	CARSILYGTLNQPQHF	TGTGCCAGAAGTATCTTATACGGGACACTAAATCAGCCCCAGCATTTT
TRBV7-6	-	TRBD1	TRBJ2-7	CASSPGGTGSDEQYF	TGTGCCAGCAGCCCAGGGGGGACAGGGTCCGACGAGCAGTACTTC
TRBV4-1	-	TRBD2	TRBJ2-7	CASSQVGGTVTHEQYF	TGCGCCAGCAGCCAAGTGGGGGGGACGGTTACTCACGAGCAGTACTTC
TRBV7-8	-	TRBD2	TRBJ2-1	CASSLEGLLYNEQFF	TGTGCCAGCAGCTTAGAGGGACTACTCTACAATGAGCAGTTCTTC
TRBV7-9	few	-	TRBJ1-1	CASSLVLSTEAFF	TGTGCCAGCAGCTTAGTGCTCAGCACTGAAGCTTTCTTT
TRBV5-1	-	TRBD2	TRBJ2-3	CASSLELAGDSTDTQYF	TGCGCCAGCAGCTTGGAGTTAGCGGGGGATAGCACAGATACGCAGTATTTT
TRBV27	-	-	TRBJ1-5	CASSQEFGGNQPQHF	TGTGCCAGCAGTCAAGAGTTCGGGGGAAATCAGCCCCAGCATTTT
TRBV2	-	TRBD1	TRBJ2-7	CASFRDSNSYEQYF	TGTGCCAGCTTCCGGGACAGCAACTCCTACGAGCAGTACTTC
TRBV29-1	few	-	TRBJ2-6	CSVAGGANVLTF	TGCAGCGTTGCGGGAGGGGCCAACGTCCTGACTTTC
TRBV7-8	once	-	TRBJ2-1	CASSPRGGVAGTEQFF	TGTGCCAGCAGCCCCAGGGGGGGGGTAGCGGGAACCGAGCAGTTCTTC
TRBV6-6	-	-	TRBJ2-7	CASSPLSYEQYF	TGTGCCAGCAGTCCCCTCTCCTACGAGCAGTACTTC
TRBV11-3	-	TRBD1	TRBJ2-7	CASSLKRPWDRESYEQYF	TGTGCCAGCAGCTTAAAGCGGCCCTGGGACAGGGAATCCTACGAGCAGTACTTC
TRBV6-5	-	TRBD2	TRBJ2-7	CASSYSTSGSSYEQYF	TGTGCCAGCAGTTACTCGACTAGCGGGAGCTCCTACGAGCAGTACTTC
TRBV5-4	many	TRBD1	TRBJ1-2	CASSSMTGANYGYTF	TGTGCCAGCAGCTCGATGACAGGGGCAAACTATGGCTACACCTTC
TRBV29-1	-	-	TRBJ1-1	CSPISREGDTEAFF	TGCAGCCCAATATCCCGGGAGGGGGACACTGAAGCTTTCTTT
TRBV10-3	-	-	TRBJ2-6	CATTPAGVSGANVLTF	TGTGCCACCACCCCGGCAGGCGTCTCGGGGGCCAACGTCCTGACTTTC
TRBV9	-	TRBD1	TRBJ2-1	CASSGPGQVYNEQFF	TGTGCCAGCAGCGGCCCTGGACAGGTATACAATGAGCAGTTCTTC
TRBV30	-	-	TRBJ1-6	CAWRRGNSPLHF	TGTGCCTGGAGGAGGGGGAATTCACCCCTCCACTTT
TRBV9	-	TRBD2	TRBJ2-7	CASSVVASGGSEQYF	TGTGCCAGCAGCGTAGTGGCTAGCGGGGGGAGCGAGCAGTACTTC
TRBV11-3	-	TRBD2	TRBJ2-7	CASSPPKAGGQSYEQYF	TGTGCCAGCAGCCCCCCTAAAGCGGGAGGGCAATCCTACGAGCAGTACTTC
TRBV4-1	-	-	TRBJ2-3	CASSQVLAPDTQYF	TGCGCCAGCAGCCAAGTACTAGCCCCCGATACGCAGTATTTT